Following are 6 T cell receptor beta chains from one sample sequenced in a study of blood T cell repertoires in COVID-19. Some clones are missing from TCRdb's copy, which holds only in-frame ones; the method was immunoSEQ multiplex PCR. This repertoire shows 90,000 to 120,000 clones, 80% to 95% found once; its top ten account for roughly 1.2%. Sequenced sample: peripheral blood. These TCRs come from a woman aged 25-40 years with acute or convalescent COVID-19.

This chain links TRBV30 with TRBJ1-4, with D perhaps TRBD1 (5 bases). Germline assignment: CDR1 GTSNPN and CDR2 SVGIG (reference sequence). The CDR3 length is 14 residues. With 7 bases removed from V and 0 bases from J, the gap between germline ends came to 12 bases. The chain's CDR3 is CASTETATNEKLFF. DNA of the CDR3: TGTGCCTCGACAGAGACCGCAACTAATGAAAAACTGTTTTTT.

The V and J genes are TRBV10-2 and TRBJ2-7, with unresolved D. The germline V and J ends were trimmed by 8 bases and 7 bases, with 6 bases remaining between them. Germline-derived CDR1 and CDR2 are WSHSY and SAAADI. This CDR3 contains 9 residues. The CDR3 loop is CASSEEQYF. For the CDR3, the DNA is TGCGCCAGCTCGGAGGAGCAGTACTTC.

The sample holds a few counts of this clone. V usage is TRBV23-1 and J usage is TRBJ1-2; D gene uncertain. TRBV23-1 is an ORF, with its function uncertain. This CDR3 is built from 18 residues. The V end was cut by 0 bases, the J end by 1 base, with 18 bases between. In nucleotides, the CDR3 is TGCGCCAGCAGTCAATCGATAAAGCGGCAGGCTGTTAACTATGGCTACACCTTC. Translating gives CASSQSIKRQAVNYGYTF.

The CDR3 region has the DNA TGTGCCAGCAGCCAAGATTTGGCCAGGGTAAATTCACCCCTCCACTTT. It codes for CASSQDLARVNSPLHF. The rearrangement links TRBV3-1 (or the pseudogene TRBV3-2) to TRBJ1-6; D is possibly TRBD1 (5 bases). Between the trimmed V and J ends, which lost 0 bases and 7 bases, there was a span of 13 bases. This CDR3 is 16 amino acids long. The germline gives CDR1 LGHDT, CDR2 YNNKEL (reference sequence).

The chain combines TRBV4-2 with TRBJ2-2; TRBD2 agrees at 11 bases. The ends lost 3 bases at V and 9 bases at J; junction bases unmatched: 6. This CDR3 region has 15 residues. The V gene's germline CDR1 is LGHNA and CDR2 YNFKEQ. CDR3 sequence: CASSHRTSGYRELFF. For the CDR3, the DNA is TGTGCCAGCAGCCACCGGACTAGCGGGTACAGGGAGCTGTTTTTT.

This clone was observed once. The CDR3 is CASSGSGVEEQFF. CDR3 coding DNA: TGTGCCAGCAGCGGTTCGGGGGTCGAGGAGCAGTTCTTC. The J gene is TRBJ2-1, the V gene TRBV7-9; tentatively, D is TRBD2 (6 bases). The CDR3 is 13 amino acids. Trimming removed 5 bases from V and 10 bases from J, with 15 bases in between. From germline, CDR1 is SEHNR and CDR2 FQNEAQ (reference sequence). The variable domain in full, completed from reference TRBV7-9 and TRBJ2-1, reads DTGVSQNPRHKITKRGQNVTFRCDPISEHNRLYWYRQTLGQGPEFLTYFQNEAQLEKSRLLSDRFSAERPKGSFSTLEIQRTEQGDSAMYLCASSGSGVEEQFFGPGTRLTVL.